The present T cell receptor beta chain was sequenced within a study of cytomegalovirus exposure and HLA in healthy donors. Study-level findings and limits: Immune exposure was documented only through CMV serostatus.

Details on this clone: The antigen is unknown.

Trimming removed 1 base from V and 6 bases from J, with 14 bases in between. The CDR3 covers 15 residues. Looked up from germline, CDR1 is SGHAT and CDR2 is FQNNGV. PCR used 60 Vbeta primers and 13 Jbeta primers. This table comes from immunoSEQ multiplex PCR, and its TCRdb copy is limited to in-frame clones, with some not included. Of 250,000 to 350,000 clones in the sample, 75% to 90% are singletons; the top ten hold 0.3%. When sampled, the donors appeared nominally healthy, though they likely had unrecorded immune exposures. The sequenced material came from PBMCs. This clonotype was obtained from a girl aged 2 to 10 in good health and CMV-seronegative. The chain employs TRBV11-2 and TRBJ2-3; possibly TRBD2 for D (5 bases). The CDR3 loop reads CASSLAGSMWDTQYF. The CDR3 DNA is TGTGCCAGCAGCTTAGCGGGGAGCATGTGGGATACGCAGTATTTT.